The 27 T cell receptor beta chains in this list originate from one sample, sequenced in a study of response to subunit inactivated influenza vaccine. TCRdb processed the RT-PCR reads anew with MiXCR; each CDR3 protein has one entry. Of 800,000 or so distinct CDR3 sequences in the sample, 20% to 25% were seen once. Material: PBMCs from blood, obtained roughly 5 days after vaccination. The source of these receptors is a man between 45 and 60 years old who received an inactivated influenza vaccine.

V and J are TRBV28 and TRBJ1-5; D is uncertain. Germline V lookup: CDR1 MDHEN, CDR2 SYDVKM. The V end lost 2 bases, the J end lost 6 bases, and 8 bases lay between the germline ends. The CDR3 runs to 13 residues. CDR3 in amino acids: CASSLIRGQPQHF. The CDR3 DNA reads TGTGCCAGCAGTTTAATTCGGGGTCAGCCCCAGCATTTT.

V gene TRBV28 combines with J gene TRBJ2-5; 7 bases are shared with TRBD1. Per the germline V gene, CDR1 is MDHEN and CDR2 is SYDVKM. The CDR3 has 14 residues. After removal of 6 bases from V and 0 bases from J, the junction contained 4 bases not matched to a gene. The CDR3 is CASRLDRDQETQYF. The CDR3 DNA reads as TGTGCCAGCAGACTAGACAGGGACCAAGAGACCCAGTACTTC.

This clonotype was observed a few times. The chain recombines TRBV20-1 with TRBJ1-5; tentatively, D is TRBD1 (5 bases). The germline CDR1 and CDR2 sequences are DFQATT and SNEGSKA (reference sequence). The CDR3 runs to 15 residues. The V gene lost 3 bases and the J gene lost 7 bases, with 19 bases spanning the gap. The CDR3 nucleotides read TGCAGTGCTAGTCCCCCCGGGGGGTCTAGGCAGCCCCAGCATTTT. Translation: CSASPPGGSRQPQHF.

Only a few counts were recorded for this clonotype. The chain couples TRBV12-3 or TRBV12-4 to TRBJ1-5; TRBD1 might be the D (6 bases). The germline V and J ends were trimmed by 6 bases and 2 bases, with 17 bases remaining between them. CDR3 length: 16 amino acids. In DNA, the CDR3 is TGTGCCAGCAGCTTTAACAGGGAAAGGGGCAATCAGCCCCAGCATTTT. This gives the protein CASSFNRERGNQPQHF.

The J gene is TRBJ2-5, the V gene TRBV7-9; unclear D gene. Trimming cost V 1 base and J 5 bases, with 20 bases left between them. The germline CDR1 and CDR2 sequences are SEHNR and FQNEAQ (reference sequence). The CDR3 runs to 17 residues. DNA of the CDR3: TGTGCCAGCAGCTTAGTGAGAAGCCAGGTCCAGTCGGAGACCCAGTACTTC. Translating gives CASSLVRSQVQSETQYF.

This clonotype was detected many times. V usage is TRBV5-1 and J usage is TRBJ2-2; 9 nucleotides match TRBD2. The CDR3 contains 15 residues. The junction had 3 bases not matched to a gene; V was cut back by 5 bases and J by 1 base. The germline CDR1 and CDR2 sequences are SGHRS and YFSETQ. Here the CDR3 reads CASSTTSGNTGELFF. The CDR3 DNA reads TGCGCCAGCAGTACGACTAGCGGGAACACCGGGGAGCTGTTTTTT.

In its sample, this clonotype was seen a few times. The rearrangement joins TRBV11-2 to TRBJ2-1, with 7 bases matching TRBD1. The CDR3 covers 16 residues. With 2 bases clipped from V and 0 bases from J, the junction kept 4 bases outside the gene matches. Germline V gene data show CDR1 as SGHAT and CDR2 as FQNNGV. In nucleotides, the CDR3 is TGTGCCAGCAGCTTAACAGGGGCGAGCTCCTACAATGAGCAGTTCTTC. It yields the protein CASSLTGASSYNEQFF.

The chain recombines TRBV7-9 with TRBJ1-2, with 9 positions matching TRBD1. Unmatched junction bases numbered 6, after V lost 7 bases and J lost 6 bases. Looked up from germline, CDR1 is SEHNR and CDR2 is FQNEAQ (reference sequence). The CDR3 consists of 13 residues. CDR3 region: CASTKQGANGYTF. The CDR3 DNA reads as TGTGCCAGCACCAAACAGGGGGCAAATGGCTACACCTTC.

This chain links TRBV28 with TRBJ2-2; D uncertain. The CDR3 runs 13 residues. The V end was cut by 7 bases, the J end by 0 bases, with 6 bases between. The V gene's germline CDR1 is MDHEN and CDR2 SYDVKM. The CDR3 DNA reads as TGTGCCAGCACTGGGACGAACACCGGGGAGCTGTTTTTT. Protein: CASTGTNTGELFF.

At least ten counts were recorded for this clonotype. The chain carries TRBV29-1 and TRBJ2-1; 14 positions agree with TRBD2. V gave up 3 bases and J gave up 2 bases; unmatched junction bases: 15. CDR3 length equals 20 residues. CDR1 SQVTM and CDR2 ANQGSEA come from the germline V gene. CDR3 sequence reads: CSVEVLETSGRVSPYNEQFF. The CDR3 DNA reads as TGCAGCGTTGAGGTCTTGGAGACTAGCGGGAGGGTCTCTCCCTACAATGAGCAGTTCTTC.

CDR3 in DNA: TGTGCCAGCAGTTACTCGGACAGCCTCACAGATACGCAGTATTTT. This encodes CASSYSDSLTDTQYF. The chain has TRBV6-5 and TRBJ2-3; D perhaps matches TRBD1 (6 bases). Trimming cost V 0 bases and J 2 bases, with 9 bases left between them. CDR3 length equals 15 residues. CDR1 is MNHEY and CDR2 is SVGAGI in the germline V gene.

A word on this clonotype: At one end, the junction sequence differs from germline, possibly due to a read error. V is TRBV19 and J is TRBJ2-1; D is possibly TRBD1 (6 bases). The germline V gene encodes CDR1 LNHDA and CDR2 SQIVND (reference sequence). This CDR3 has 16 residues. The CDR3 DNA sequence: TGTGGCAGTAGTCGACCTAGGACAGTGCGGGACAATGAGCAGTTCTTC. This codes for CGSSRPRTVRDNEQFF.

The chain carries TRBV4-3 and TRBJ2-1; 7 bases are shared with TRBD2. V lost 0 bases to trimming and J lost 7 bases; unmatched junction nucleotides: 12. Germline lookup yields CDR1 LGHNA and CDR2 YSLEER. CDR3 length: 17 amino acids. CDR3 in amino acids: CASSQDDGRAGLNEQFF. Written as DNA, the CDR3 is TGCGCCAGCAGCCAAGATGATGGGAGGGCCGGGTTAAATGAGCAGTTCTTC.

This chain joins TRBV5-1 and TRBJ1-1, with TRBD1 matching over 10 bases. The CDR3 consists of 15 residues. Unmatched junction bases numbered 11, after V lost 7 bases and J lost 5 bases. Germline V lookup: CDR1 SGHRS, CDR2 YFSETQ. Written as DNA, the CDR3 is TGCGCCAGCCGCCTGACAGGGGGCGCCGGGACTGAAGCTTTCTTT. Residues: CASRLTGGAGTEAFF.

The rearrangement uses TRBV6-1 and TRBJ1-2; 9 nucleotides match TRBD1. The CDR3 spans 15 residues. The germline V gene has CDR1 MNHNS and CDR2 SASEGT. The V segment lost 6 bases and the J segment 1 base; nucleotides outside the gene matches: 6. For the CDR3, the DNA is TGTGCCAGCAGCACGGGACAGGGAATTAACTATGGCTACACCTTC. The encoded protein is CASSTGQGINYGYTF.

The V call is TRBV24-1, the J call TRBJ2-5; weak D call: TRBD2 (5 bases). This CDR3 spans 16 amino acids. The V gene's germline CDR1 is KGHDR and CDR2 SFDVKD. With 0 bases removed from V and 0 bases from J, the gap between germline ends came to 10 bases. The CDR3 reads CATSDLSGLHQETQYF. The CDR3 coding sequence is TGTGCCACCAGTGATTTGAGCGGACTCCACCAAGAGACCCAGTACTTC.

The chain combines TRBV5-1 with TRBJ1-4; 8 positions match TRBD1. The V gene end was trimmed by 5 bases and the J gene end by 7 bases; junction bases not matched to a gene: 10. The CDR3 length is 15 residues. Germline V gives CDR1 SGHRS, CDR2 YFSETQ. The DNA for the CDR3 is TGCGCCAGCAGACCGCTCGACGGGACAGGTGAAAAACTGTTTTTT. Encoded protein: CASRPLDGTGEKLFF.

The chain joins TRBV10-3 to TRBJ1-2; D gene uncertain. Trimming removed 4 bases from V and 2 bases from J, with 8 bases in between. Germline V CDR1 and CDR2: ENHRY, SYGVKD. The CDR3 loop spans 13 amino acids. The CDR3 reads CAISVDSNYGYTF. DNA of the CDR3: TGTGCCATCAGTGTGGATTCCAACTATGGCTACACCTTC.

The chain is built from TRBV5-1 and TRBJ2-5, with D hard to call. The CDR3 runs 14 residues. The V end was cut by 0 bases, the J end by 1 base, with 7 bases between. Germline lookup yields CDR1 SGHRS and CDR2 YFSETQ. The CDR3 spells CASSLDSSQETQYF. The CDR3 coding sequence is TGCGCCAGCAGCTTGGACAGCAGCCAAGAGACCCAGTACTTC. Full variable domain (missing parts from reference TRBV5-1 and TRBJ2-5): KAGVTQTPRYLIKTRGQQVTLSCSPISGHRSVSWYQQTPGQGLQFLFEYFSETQRNKGNFPGRFSGRQFSNSRSEMNVSTLELGDSALYLCASSLDSSQETQYFGPGTRLLVL.

This clonotype showed up many times. The rearrangement joins TRBV12-3 or TRBV12-4 to TRBJ2-3, with 8 nucleotides matching TRBD2. J lost 4 bases, V lost 2 bases, and 11 bases had no gene match. This CDR3 has 17 amino acids. For the CDR3, the DNA is TGTGCCAGCAGTTTAAGTCCACCCCGGGGGGGGTCAGATACGCAGTATTTT. Translation gives CASSLSPPRGGSDTQYF.

This chain links TRBV7-2 with TRBJ2-1; 7 nucleotides agree with TRBD1. Germline-derived CDR1 and CDR2 are SGHTA and FQGNSA. CDR3 length equals 14 residues. Trimming took 5 bases from V and 5 from J; bases not matched to a gene: 6. DNA of the CDR3: TGTGCCAGCAGCGGACAGGTCCAAGACAATGAGCAGTTCTTC. Translated, it gives CASSGQVQDNEQFF.

This clonotype was picked up a small number of times. The gene calls are TRBV10-3 and TRBJ2-3, with D perhaps matching TRBD2 (5 bases). The CDR3 loop spans 12 amino acids. V was pared by 7 bases and J by 2 bases, with 7 bases between. Germline V gene sequence: CDR1 ENHRY, CDR2 SYGVKD. DNA for the CDR3: TGTGCCATCAAAGGACTCACAGATACGCAGTATTTT. This encodes CAIKGLTDTQYF.

CDR3 in amino acids: CSAPHPTPRRSYNEQFF. The CDR3 DNA sequence: TGCAGTGCTCCCCACCCAACCCCCAGGCGCAGCTACAATGAGCAGTTCTTC. The chain joins TRBV20-1 to TRBJ2-1; the D is unclear. Trimming shortened V by 5 bases and J by 3 bases, and 23 bases separated the two germline ends. The CDR3 is made up of 17 amino acids. Germline lookup yields CDR1 DFQATT and CDR2 SNEGSKA (reference sequence).

The chain links TRBV11-2 to TRBJ2-1; a weak D match, TRBD2 (6 bases). Per germline, CDR1 SGHAT and CDR2 FQNNGV. Between the trimmed V and J ends, which lost 2 bases and 5 bases, there was a span of 13 bases. This CDR3 spans 15 amino acids. The CDR3 region is CASSLYGGWNNEQFF. CDR3 bases: TGTGCCAGCAGCTTATACGGGGGATGGAACAATGAGCAGTTCTTC.

This clonotype was seen a few times. The rearrangement uses TRBV7-8 and TRBJ2-5; 9 bases agree with TRBD2. The V gene's germline CDR1 is SGHVS and CDR2 FQNEAQ. The CDR3 consists of 17 residues. The ends lost 3 bases at V and 0 bases at J; junction bases unmatched: 8. CDR3 coding DNA: TGTGCCAGCAGCTTTAGGCTAGCGGGGACGTACCAAGAGACCCAGTACTTC. It specifies CASSFRLAGTYQETQYF. Supplemented by reference TRBV7-8 and TRBJ2-5, the full variable domain reads GAGVSQSPRYKVAKRGQDVALRCDPISGHVSLFWYQQALGQGPEFLTYFQNEAQLDKSGLPSDRFFAERPEGSVSTLKIQRTQQEDSAVYLCASSFRLAGTYQETQYFGPGTRLLVL.

This clonotype was seen a few times. The chain links TRBV27 to TRBJ2-7; 7 bases are shared with TRBD1. Trimming at V came to 4 bases and at J to 2 bases, leaving 2 bases not matched to a gene. The CDR3 loop spans 13 amino acids. Germline lookup yields CDR1 MNHEY and CDR2 SMNVEV (reference sequence). The CDR3 DNA reads as TGTGCCAGCAGTTCGCAGGGGGCCTACGAGCAGTACTTC. Translating gives CASSSQGAYEQYF.

The chain has TRBV5-1 and TRBJ2-3; 8 nucleotides match TRBD2. With 4 bases clipped from V and 14 bases from J, the junction kept 15 bases outside the gene matches. This CDR3 region has 14 residues. In germline, CDR1 is SGHRS, CDR2 YFSETQ. The chain's CDR3 is CASSPGSGGPARYF. CDR3 sequence (DNA): TGCGCCAGCAGCCCCGGGAGCGGGGGCCCTGCCAGGTATTTT.